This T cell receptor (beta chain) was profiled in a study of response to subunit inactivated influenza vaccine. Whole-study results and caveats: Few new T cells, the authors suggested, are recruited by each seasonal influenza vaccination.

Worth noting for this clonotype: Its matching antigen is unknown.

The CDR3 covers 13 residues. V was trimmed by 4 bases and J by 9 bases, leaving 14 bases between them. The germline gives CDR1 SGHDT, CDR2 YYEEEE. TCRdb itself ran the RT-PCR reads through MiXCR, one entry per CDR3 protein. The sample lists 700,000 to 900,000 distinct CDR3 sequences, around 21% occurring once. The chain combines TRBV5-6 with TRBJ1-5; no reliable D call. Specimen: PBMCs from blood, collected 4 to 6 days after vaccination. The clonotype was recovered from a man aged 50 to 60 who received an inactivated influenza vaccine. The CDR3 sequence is CASSPASEGPQHF. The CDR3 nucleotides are TGTGCCAGCAGCCCCGCCTCGGAGGGGCCCCAGCATTTT.